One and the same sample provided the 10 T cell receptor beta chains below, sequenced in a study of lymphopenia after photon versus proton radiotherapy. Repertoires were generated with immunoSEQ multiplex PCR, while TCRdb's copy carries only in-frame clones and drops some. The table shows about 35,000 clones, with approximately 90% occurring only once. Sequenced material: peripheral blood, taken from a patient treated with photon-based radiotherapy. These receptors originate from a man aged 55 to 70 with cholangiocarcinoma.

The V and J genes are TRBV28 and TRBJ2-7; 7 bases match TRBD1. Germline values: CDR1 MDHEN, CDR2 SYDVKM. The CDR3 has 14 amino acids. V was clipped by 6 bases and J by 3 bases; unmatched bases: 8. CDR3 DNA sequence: TGTGCCAGCAGGCACCCGGGACAGAACTACGAGCAGTACTTC. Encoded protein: CASRHPGQNYEQYF.

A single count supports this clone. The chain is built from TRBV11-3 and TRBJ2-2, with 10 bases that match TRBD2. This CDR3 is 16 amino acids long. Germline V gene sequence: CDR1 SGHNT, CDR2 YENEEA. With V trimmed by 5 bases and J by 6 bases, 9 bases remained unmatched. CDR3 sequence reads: CASSPLAGVSSGELFF. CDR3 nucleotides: TGTGCCAGCAGCCCCCTAGCGGGGGTATCTTCCGGGGAGCTGTTTTTT.

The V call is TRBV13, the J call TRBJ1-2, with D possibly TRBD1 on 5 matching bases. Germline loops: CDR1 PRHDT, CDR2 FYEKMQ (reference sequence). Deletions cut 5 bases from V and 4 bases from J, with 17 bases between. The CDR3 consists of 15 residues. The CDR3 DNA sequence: TGTGCCAGCAGCCTCGGGACGGCGGAGGTCTATGGCTACACCTTC. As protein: CASSLGTAEVYGYTF.

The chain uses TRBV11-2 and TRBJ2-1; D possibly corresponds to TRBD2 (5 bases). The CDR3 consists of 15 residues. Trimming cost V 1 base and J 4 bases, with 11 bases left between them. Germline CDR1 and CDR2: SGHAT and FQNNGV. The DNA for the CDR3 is TGTGCCAGCAGCTTAGGGGTGCGGGTATACAATGAGCAGTTCTTC. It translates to CASSLGVRVYNEQFF.

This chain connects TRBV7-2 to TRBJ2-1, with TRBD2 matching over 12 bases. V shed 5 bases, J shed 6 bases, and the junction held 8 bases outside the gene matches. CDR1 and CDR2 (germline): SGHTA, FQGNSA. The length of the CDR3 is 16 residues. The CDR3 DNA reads TGTGCCAGCAGCCTAGACACTAGCGGGGGGACCAATGAGCAGTTCTTC. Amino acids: CASSLDTSGGTNEQFF.

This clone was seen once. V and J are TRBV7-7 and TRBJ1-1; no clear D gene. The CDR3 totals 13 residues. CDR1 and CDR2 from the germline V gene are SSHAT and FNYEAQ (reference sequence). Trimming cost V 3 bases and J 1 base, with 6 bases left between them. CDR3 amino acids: CASSFQENTEAFF. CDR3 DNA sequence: TGTGCCAGCAGCTTTCAAGAGAACACTGAAGCTTTCTTT.

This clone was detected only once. The CDR3 nucleotides read TGTGCCAGCAGCTTCGAGGGACTAGCGGGAGACAATGAGCAGTTCTTC. As protein: CASSFEGLAGDNEQFF. The chain combines TRBV7-6 with TRBJ2-1, with TRBD2 identical over 14 bases. The CDR3 loop spans 16 amino acids. Germline trimming cut 3 bases from V and 5 bases from J; bases unmatched to any gene: 3. The germline V gene has CDR1 SGHVS and CDR2 FNYEAQ.

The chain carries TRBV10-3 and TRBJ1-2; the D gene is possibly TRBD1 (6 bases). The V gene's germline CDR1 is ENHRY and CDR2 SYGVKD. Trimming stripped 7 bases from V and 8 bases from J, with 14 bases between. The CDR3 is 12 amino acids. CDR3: CAITQEGDGYTF. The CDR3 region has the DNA TGTGCCATCACCCAAGAGGGGGACGGCTACACCTTC.

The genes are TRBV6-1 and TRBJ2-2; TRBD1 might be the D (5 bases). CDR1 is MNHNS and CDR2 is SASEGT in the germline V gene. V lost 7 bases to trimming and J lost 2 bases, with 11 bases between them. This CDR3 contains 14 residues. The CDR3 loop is CASIRTRNTGELFF. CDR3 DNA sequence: TGTGCCAGCATAAGGACACGAAACACCGGGGAGCTGTTTTTT.

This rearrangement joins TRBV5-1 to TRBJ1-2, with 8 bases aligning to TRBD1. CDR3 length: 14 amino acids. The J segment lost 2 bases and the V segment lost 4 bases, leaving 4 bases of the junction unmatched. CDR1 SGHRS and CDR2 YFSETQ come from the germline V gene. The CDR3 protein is CASSADRVNYGYTF. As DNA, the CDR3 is TGCGCCAGCAGCGCGGACAGGGTGAACTATGGCTACACCTTC.